The 9 T cell receptor beta chains in this list originate from one sample, sequenced in a study of blood T cells in healthy people across ages. A sample-barcoded 5' primer and a J-beta primer mix were used in a second PCR of about 6 to 12 cycles. TCRdb analysed the 5' RACE reads with MiXCR anew, one entry per CDR3 protein. The sample includes about 780,000 distinct CDR3 sequences, under 30% of them seen just once. A further study also used this sample, focusing on T cells of mothers and their children.

Sequencing was done on a sample of blood. The source of these receptors is a boy aged 5-17 years in good health.

This chain links TRBV12-3 or TRBV12-4 with TRBJ2-7; D ambiguous. CDR3 size: 12 residues. V lost 5 bases and J 6 bases, leaving 11 bases between the germline ends. CDR3 protein: CASSLHSGEQYF. The CDR3 DNA reads as TGTGCCAGCAGTCTCCATTCGGGCGAGCAGTACTTC.

This clonotype was detected a few times. This chain joins TRBV27 and TRBJ2-2, with 8 bases matching TRBD2. Trimming removed 7 bases from V and 0 bases from J; junction bases left unmatched: 7. Germline V CDR1 and CDR2: MNHEY, SMNVEV (reference sequence). CDR3 length equals 16 residues. The CDR3 here is CASKASLAANTGELFF. The CDR3 coding sequence is TGTGCCAGCAAGGCCTCACTAGCGGCGAACACCGGGGAGCTGTTTTTT.

Only a few counts were recorded for this clonotype. V gene TRBV29-1 combines with J gene TRBJ2-1; tentative D call: TRBD2 (5 bases). Germline assignment: CDR1 SQVTM and CDR2 ANQGSEA. The CDR3 consists of 14 residues. V was shortened by 3 bases and J by 1 base, with 10 bases between the two germline ends. CDR3 coding DNA: TGCAGCGTTGAGGGCAAGCGGTCCTACAATGAGCAGTTCTTC. Translation gives CSVEGKRSYNEQFF.

This clonotype was observed many times. This rearrangement joins TRBV5-1 to TRBJ2-2, with D possibly matching TRBD1 (6 bases). Germline V gene data show CDR1 as SGHRS and CDR2 as YFSETQ. The V end was cut by 6 bases, the J end by 1 base, with 10 bases between. CDR3 length: 14 residues. The CDR3 loop reads CASKETGNTGELFF. DNA for the CDR3: TGCGCCAGCAAGGAGACAGGGAACACCGGGGAGCTGTTTTTT.

This clonotype was picked up a small number of times. The CDR3 protein is CASSLRGGREQFF. The CDR3 DNA sequence: TGTGCCAGCAGCTTAAGAGGGGGCAGGGAGCAGTTCTTC. V usage is TRBV7-3 and J usage is TRBJ2-1, with TRBD1 matching over 7 bases. This CDR3 is 13 amino acids long. Germline V gene lookup returns CDR1 SGHTA and CDR2 FQGTGA. Germline trimming cut 1 base from V and 10 bases from J; bases unmatched to any gene: 4.

This clonotype was picked up a small number of times. J is TRBJ2-3 and V is TRBV3-1; TRBD2 matches 10 bases. The CDR3 sequence is 16 residues long. Germline V gene sequence: CDR1 LGHDT, CDR2 YNNKEL (reference sequence). V lost 5 bases to trimming and J lost 1 base; unmatched junction nucleotides: 6. The CDR3 DNA reads TGTGCCAGCAGCTCCGGACTAGCGGACCGCACAGATACGCAGTATTTT. Its translation: CASSSGLADRTDTQYF.

This clonotype was recorded a few times. J is TRBJ2-7 and V is TRBV6-5, with D perhaps matching TRBD2 (6 bases). In germline, CDR1 is MNHEY, CDR2 SVGAGI. V gave up 0 bases and J gave up 3 bases, with 15 bases separating them. The CDR3 contains 16 residues. In DNA form, the CDR3 reads TGTGCCAGCAGTTACTCGACTCTCCGGGGGTTCTACGAGCAGTACTTC. Protein product: CASSYSTLRGFYEQYF.

The genes are TRBV6-2 or TRBV6-3 and TRBJ2-1; D could derive from TRBD1 or TRBD2 (5 bases each). Between the trimmed V and J ends, which lost 6 bases and 1 base, there was a span of 13 bases. The CDR3 consists of 15 residues. The germline gives CDR1 MNHEY, CDR2 SVGEGT. CDR3 protein: CASSPRDPSYNEQFF. As DNA, the CDR3 is TGTGCCAGCAGCCCCCGGGACCCTTCCTACAATGAGCAGTTCTTC.

This chain's CDR3 is CASSTSGSKSDTQYF. The CDR3 DNA follows: TGTGCCAGCAGCACTAGCGGGAGTAAATCAGATACGCAGTATTTT. The genes are TRBV28 and TRBJ2-3; the match to TRBD2 covers 11 bases. Germline V gene data show CDR1 as MDHEN and CDR2 as SYDVKM. With 6 bases clipped from V and 4 bases from J, the junction kept 6 bases outside the gene matches. CDR3 size: 15 residues.